Listed here are 26 T cell receptor beta chains from one sample, sequenced in a study of blood T cell repertoires in COVID-19. Libraries were prepared by immunoSEQ multiplex PCR; TCRdb keeps only in-frame clonotypes and omits some of them. The sample records 200,000 to 250,000 clones, 70% to 85% being singletons. Source material: PBMCs or T cells enriched from blood (not recorded which). Receptor source: a woman aged 55-75 years who had recovered from COVID-19.

CDR3 amino acids: CASSYGGEWNEQFF. CDR3 DNA: TGTGCCAGCAGCTACGGGGGGGAGTGGAATGAGCAGTTCTTC. V gene TRBV3-1 (or the pseudogene TRBV3-2) combines with J gene TRBJ2-1; 8 nucleotides agree with TRBD2. The CDR3 contains 14 residues. Per the germline V gene, CDR1 is LGHDT and CDR2 is YNNKEL (reference sequence). Trimming removed 5 bases from V and 7 bases from J; junction bases left unmatched: 7.

The genes are TRBV4-1 and TRBJ1-1; D is undetermined. V shed 4 bases and J shed 0 bases, with 9 bases lying between them. The CDR3 loop spans 14 amino acids. Germline V lookup: CDR1 MGHRA, CDR2 YSYEKL. CDR3 amino acids: CASSRSPMNTEAFF. The CDR3 coding sequence is TGCGCCAGCAGCCGGAGCCCTATGAACACTGAAGCTTTCTTT.

The gene calls are TRBV19 and TRBJ1-1; D unresolved. CDR3 length: 12 residues. Trimming pared 6 bases from V and 1 base from J, leaving 6 bases between. Per germline, CDR1 LNHDA and CDR2 SQIVND (reference sequence). For the CDR3, the DNA is TGTGCCAGTAGAAGACAGAACACTGAAGCTTTCTTT. Its protein product is CASRRQNTEAFF.

The V and J genes are TRBV4-1 and TRBJ1-4, with a weak D call TRBD1 (5 bases). V was shortened by 0 bases and J by 7 bases, with 21 bases between the two germline ends. In germline, CDR1 is MGHRA, CDR2 YSYEKL. The CDR3 totals 18 residues. CDR3 sequence: CASSQDLGGARWFEKLFF. The CDR3 DNA reads as TGCGCCAGCAGCCAAGATTTAGGAGGGGCGCGGTGGTTTGAAAAACTGTTTTTT.

The V gene is TRBV11-1, the J gene TRBJ2-3; tentatively, D is TRBD2 (5 bases). CDR1 and CDR2 (germline): SGHAT, FQDESV (reference sequence). CDR3 length: 14 amino acids. The ends were cut back, 3 bases at V and 4 bases at J, with 11 bases in the middle. The CDR3, as DNA: TGTGCCAGCAGCTTTGCGGCCGGGGCAGATACGCAGTATTTT. Translated, it gives CASSFAAGADTQYF. Together with reference TRBV11-1 and TRBJ2-3, the CDR3 gives the full variable domain: EAEVAQSPRYKITEKSQAVAFWCDPISGHATLYWYRQILGQGPELLVQFQDESVVDDSQLPKDRFSAERLKGVDSTLKIQPAELGDSAMYLCASSFAAGADTQYFGPGTRLTVL.

The chain joins TRBV27 to TRBJ2-7; TRBD2 matches 12 bases. Germline trimming cut 1 base from V and 7 bases from J; bases unmatched to any gene: 8. The CDR3 spans 16 residues. CDR1 and CDR2 (germline): MNHEY, SMNVEV (reference sequence). The CDR3 bases are TGTGCCAGCAGTTTATACCTAGCGGGAGGGCCGGGGGAGCAGTACTTC. Protein: CASSLYLAGGPGEQYF.

The rearrangement links TRBV7-8 to TRBJ1-2; 11 nucleotides line up with TRBD1. Germline loops: CDR1 SGHVS, CDR2 FQNEAQ. The CDR3 covers 15 residues. With V trimmed by 0 bases and J by 7 bases, 4 bases remained unmatched. The CDR3 protein is CASSLARGTGGGYTF. In DNA form, the CDR3 reads TGTGCCAGCAGCTTAGCCCGGGGGACAGGGGGTGGCTACACCTTC.

The gene calls are TRBV12-3 or TRBV12-4 and TRBJ1-1; D gene ambiguous. V lost 5 bases to trimming and J lost 10 bases, with 17 bases between them. The CDR3 is made up of 13 amino acids. CDR3 sequence reads: CASSRIHGAGAFF. The CDR3, as DNA: TGTGCCAGCAGTCGGATTCATGGAGCGGGAGCTTTCTTT.

The chain joins TRBV7-6 to TRBJ2-2, with D possibly matching TRBD1 (5 bases). V was clipped by 2 bases and J by 1 base, with 11 bases between them. Germline V gene lookup returns CDR1 SGHVS and CDR2 FNYEAQ. The CDR3 length is 16 residues. The CDR3 DNA follows: TGTGCCAGCAGCTTACCGCGAAGGGGGAACACCGGGGAGCTGTTTTTT. It codes for CASSLPRRGNTGELFF.

The chain employs TRBV19 and TRBJ1-6, with a possible D match to TRBD1 (6 bases). CDR1 and CDR2 from the germline V gene are LNHDA and SQIVND (reference sequence). Trimming took off 6 bases at V and 0 bases at J, with 9 bases between the two ends. The CDR3 loop spans 15 amino acids. CDR3 nucleotides: TGTGCCAGTAGATCGGACAGCTCCTATAATTCACCCCTCCACTTT. As protein: CASRSDSSYNSPLHF.

This chain uses TRBV4-2 with TRBJ2-5; D uncertain. The CDR3 is 16 residues long. Trimming stripped 1 base from V and 0 bases from J, with 12 bases between. Per germline, CDR1 LGHNA and CDR2 YNFKEQ. The CDR3 loop is CASSQGQDVYQETQYF. Written as DNA, the CDR3 is TGTGCCAGCAGCCAAGGGCAGGATGTCTACCAAGAGACCCAGTACTTC.

This sequence joins TRBV4-3 and TRBJ1-2, with D perhaps matching TRBD1 (5 bases). V lost 1 base and J lost 4, with 13 bases in between. Germline CDR1 reads LGHNA; CDR2 reads YSLEER. The CDR3 contains 15 residues. Here the CDR3 DNA reads TGCGCCAGCAGCCAAGTAAGGGGTTCGGGCTATGGCTACACCTTC. Amino acid sequence: CASSQVRGSGYGYTF.

This clone has a handful of counts. The rearrangement uses TRBV6-5 and TRBJ2-1, with 7 bases fitting TRBD1. V lost 5 bases, J lost 9 bases, and 7 bases stayed unmatched. Looked up from germline, CDR1 is MNHEY and CDR2 is SVGAGI. The CDR3 has 13 amino acids. Here the CDR3 reads CASSRLQGTEQFF. DNA for the CDR3: TGTGCCAGCAGTCGGCTACAGGGGACTGAGCAGTTCTTC.

This chain connects TRBV13 to TRBJ1-1; D not resolved. CDR3 length equals 15 residues. Trimming removed 5 bases from V and 1 base from J, with 14 bases in between. Germline V CDR1 and CDR2: PRHDT, FYEKMQ (reference sequence). CDR3 coding DNA: TGTGCCAGCAGCCCAGATGGGCTCTCGAACACTGAAGCTTTCTTT. It yields the protein CASSPDGLSNTEAFF. The full variable domain, in which reference TRBV13 and TRBJ1-1 provide the parts outside the CDR3, is AAGVIQSPRHLIKEKRETATLKCYPIPRHDTVYWYQQGPGQDPQFLISFYEKMQSDKGSIPDRFSAQQFSDYHSELNMSSLELGDSALYFCASSPDGLSNTEAFFGQGTRLTVV.

The rearrangement joins TRBV25-1 to TRBJ2-7, with 10 bases identical to TRBD2. Germline V gives CDR1 MGHDK, CDR2 SYGVNS. This CDR3 is built from 15 residues. After removal of 1 base from V and 2 bases from J, the junction contained 2 bases not matched to a gene. CDR3 amino acids: CASSESLAGAYEQYF. The DNA for the CDR3 is TGTGCCAGCAGTGAATCCCTAGCGGGAGCCTACGAGCAGTACTTC.

The chain employs TRBV6-1 and TRBJ2-1; 11 bases are shared with TRBD2. In germline, CDR1 is MNHNS, CDR2 SASEGT. The CDR3 is made up of 16 amino acids. The ends lost 4 bases at V and 7 bases at J; junction bases unmatched: 9. In DNA form, the CDR3 reads TGTGCCAGCAGTGCCCCGACTAGCGGGGTGATAAATGAGCAGTTCTTC. This translates into CASSAPTSGVINEQFF.

This chain links TRBV7-9 with TRBJ1-2; tentative D call: TRBD1 (5 bases). Between the trimmed V and J ends, which lost 2 bases and 6 bases, there was a span of 10 bases. The V gene's germline CDR1 is SEHNR and CDR2 FQNEAQ (reference sequence). The CDR3 loop spans 13 amino acids. CDR3 sequence reads: CASSLQAGNGYTF. The CDR3 region has the DNA TGTGCCAGCAGCTTACAAGCAGGGAATGGCTACACCTTC.

This chain connects TRBV29-1 to TRBJ1-2; 8 bases are a match to TRBD1. The junction had 6 bases not matched to a gene; V was cut back by 7 bases and J by 8 bases. The CDR3 is 11 amino acids. Germline loops: CDR1 SQVTM, CDR2 ANQGSEA. The CDR3 is CSAGQGGGYTF. DNA of the CDR3: TGCAGCGCCGGACAGGGCGGGGGCTACACCTTC.

The chain links TRBV29-1 to TRBJ2-7, with TRBD1 identical over 8 bases. V gave up 6 bases and J gave up 3 bases; unmatched junction bases: 4. Germline V gene lookup returns CDR1 SQVTM and CDR2 ANQGSEA. The CDR3 is made up of 12 amino acids. As DNA, the CDR3 is TGCAGCGTCTCCGGGACAGGCTACGAGCAGTACTTC. It is translated as CSVSGTGYEQYF.

The chain carries TRBV3-1 (or the pseudogene TRBV3-2) and TRBJ1-2; D uncertain. The CDR3 contains 13 residues. Germline values: CDR1 LGHDT, CDR2 YNNKEL (reference sequence). V was shortened by 1 base and J by 7 bases, with 10 bases between the two germline ends. In DNA form, the CDR3 reads TGTGCCAGCAGCCAAGGACTGATGATTGGCTACACCTTC. Its translation: CASSQGLMIGYTF.

The chain employs TRBV11-2 and TRBJ2-7; TRBD1 matches 7 bases. Losses at the gene ends were 5 bases for V and 3 bases for J; bases not matched to a gene: 13. The CDR3 is 16 amino acids. The germline CDR1 and CDR2 sequences are SGHAT and FQNNGV. Here the CDR3 DNA reads TGTGCCAGCAGCGCTCTAGGCCAGGGGGATCACTACGAGCAGTACTTC. This sequence encodes CASSALGQGDHYEQYF.

The rearrangement uses TRBV5-4 and TRBJ1-2; D not certain. Germline-derived CDR1 and CDR2 are SGHNT and YYREEE (reference sequence). The ends were cut back, 0 bases at V and 7 bases at J, with 10 bases in the middle. The CDR3 is made up of 13 amino acids. CDR3 DNA: TGTGCCAGCAGCTTGGCTGCGGGGTCTGGCTACACCTTC. Protein sequence: CASSLAAGSGYTF. The entire variable domain, with the rest obtained from reference TRBV5-4 and TRBJ1-2, is as follows: ETGVTQSPTHLIKTRGQQVTLRCSSQSGHNTVSWYQQALGQGPQFIFQYYREEENGRGNFPPRFSGLQFPNYSSELNVNALELDDSALYLCASSLAAGSGYTFGSGTRLTVV.

This sequence joins TRBV12-5 and TRBJ1-6; TRBD1 agrees at 7 bases. This CDR3 comprises 16 residues. Germline lookup yields CDR1 LGHNT and CDR2 FRNRAP. With 0 bases clipped from V and 8 bases from J, the junction kept 7 bases outside the gene matches. In DNA, the CDR3 is TGTGCTAGTGGTTTGGTACTAGGGGGCGCGGATTCACCCCTCCACTTT. Its translation is CASGLVLGGADSPLHF. The whole variable domain, remainder taken from reference TRBV12-5 and TRBJ1-6, is DARVTQTPRHKVTEMGQEVTMRCQPILGHNTVFWYRQTMMQGLELLAYFRNRAPLDDSGMPKDRFSAEMPDATLATLKIQPSEPRDSAVYFCASGLVLGGADSPLHFGNGTRLTVT.

This rearrangement joins TRBV11-2 to TRBJ2-6; the D is unclear. V was pared by 5 bases and J by 0 bases, with 5 bases between. The CDR3 totals 14 residues. Germline V gene data show CDR1 as SGHAT and CDR2 as FQNNGV. This chain's CDR3 is CASSLPSGANVLTF. In DNA, the CDR3 is TGTGCCAGCAGCCTCCCCTCTGGGGCCAACGTCCTGACTTTC.

The chain combines TRBV28 with TRBJ2-7; no reliable D call. The CDR3 length is 13 residues. The V gene lost 1 base and the J gene lost 5 bases, with 9 bases spanning the gap. Germline V CDR1 and CDR2: MDHEN, SYDVKM. The DNA of the CDR3 is TGTGCCAGCAGTTTATCCCCGTTTAACGAGCAGTACTTC. This codes for CASSLSPFNEQYF.

The rearrangement joins TRBV5-1 to TRBJ1-5, with TRBD1 matching 7 bases. CDR3 size: 15 residues. Trimming at V came to 0 bases and at J to 6 bases, leaving 6 bases not matched to a gene. Germline lookup yields CDR1 SGHRS and CDR2 YFSETQ. This chain's CDR3 is CASSLEGGPTQPQHF. The CDR3 DNA reads TGCGCCAGCAGCTTGGAAGGGGGCCCGACTCAGCCCCAGCATTTT.